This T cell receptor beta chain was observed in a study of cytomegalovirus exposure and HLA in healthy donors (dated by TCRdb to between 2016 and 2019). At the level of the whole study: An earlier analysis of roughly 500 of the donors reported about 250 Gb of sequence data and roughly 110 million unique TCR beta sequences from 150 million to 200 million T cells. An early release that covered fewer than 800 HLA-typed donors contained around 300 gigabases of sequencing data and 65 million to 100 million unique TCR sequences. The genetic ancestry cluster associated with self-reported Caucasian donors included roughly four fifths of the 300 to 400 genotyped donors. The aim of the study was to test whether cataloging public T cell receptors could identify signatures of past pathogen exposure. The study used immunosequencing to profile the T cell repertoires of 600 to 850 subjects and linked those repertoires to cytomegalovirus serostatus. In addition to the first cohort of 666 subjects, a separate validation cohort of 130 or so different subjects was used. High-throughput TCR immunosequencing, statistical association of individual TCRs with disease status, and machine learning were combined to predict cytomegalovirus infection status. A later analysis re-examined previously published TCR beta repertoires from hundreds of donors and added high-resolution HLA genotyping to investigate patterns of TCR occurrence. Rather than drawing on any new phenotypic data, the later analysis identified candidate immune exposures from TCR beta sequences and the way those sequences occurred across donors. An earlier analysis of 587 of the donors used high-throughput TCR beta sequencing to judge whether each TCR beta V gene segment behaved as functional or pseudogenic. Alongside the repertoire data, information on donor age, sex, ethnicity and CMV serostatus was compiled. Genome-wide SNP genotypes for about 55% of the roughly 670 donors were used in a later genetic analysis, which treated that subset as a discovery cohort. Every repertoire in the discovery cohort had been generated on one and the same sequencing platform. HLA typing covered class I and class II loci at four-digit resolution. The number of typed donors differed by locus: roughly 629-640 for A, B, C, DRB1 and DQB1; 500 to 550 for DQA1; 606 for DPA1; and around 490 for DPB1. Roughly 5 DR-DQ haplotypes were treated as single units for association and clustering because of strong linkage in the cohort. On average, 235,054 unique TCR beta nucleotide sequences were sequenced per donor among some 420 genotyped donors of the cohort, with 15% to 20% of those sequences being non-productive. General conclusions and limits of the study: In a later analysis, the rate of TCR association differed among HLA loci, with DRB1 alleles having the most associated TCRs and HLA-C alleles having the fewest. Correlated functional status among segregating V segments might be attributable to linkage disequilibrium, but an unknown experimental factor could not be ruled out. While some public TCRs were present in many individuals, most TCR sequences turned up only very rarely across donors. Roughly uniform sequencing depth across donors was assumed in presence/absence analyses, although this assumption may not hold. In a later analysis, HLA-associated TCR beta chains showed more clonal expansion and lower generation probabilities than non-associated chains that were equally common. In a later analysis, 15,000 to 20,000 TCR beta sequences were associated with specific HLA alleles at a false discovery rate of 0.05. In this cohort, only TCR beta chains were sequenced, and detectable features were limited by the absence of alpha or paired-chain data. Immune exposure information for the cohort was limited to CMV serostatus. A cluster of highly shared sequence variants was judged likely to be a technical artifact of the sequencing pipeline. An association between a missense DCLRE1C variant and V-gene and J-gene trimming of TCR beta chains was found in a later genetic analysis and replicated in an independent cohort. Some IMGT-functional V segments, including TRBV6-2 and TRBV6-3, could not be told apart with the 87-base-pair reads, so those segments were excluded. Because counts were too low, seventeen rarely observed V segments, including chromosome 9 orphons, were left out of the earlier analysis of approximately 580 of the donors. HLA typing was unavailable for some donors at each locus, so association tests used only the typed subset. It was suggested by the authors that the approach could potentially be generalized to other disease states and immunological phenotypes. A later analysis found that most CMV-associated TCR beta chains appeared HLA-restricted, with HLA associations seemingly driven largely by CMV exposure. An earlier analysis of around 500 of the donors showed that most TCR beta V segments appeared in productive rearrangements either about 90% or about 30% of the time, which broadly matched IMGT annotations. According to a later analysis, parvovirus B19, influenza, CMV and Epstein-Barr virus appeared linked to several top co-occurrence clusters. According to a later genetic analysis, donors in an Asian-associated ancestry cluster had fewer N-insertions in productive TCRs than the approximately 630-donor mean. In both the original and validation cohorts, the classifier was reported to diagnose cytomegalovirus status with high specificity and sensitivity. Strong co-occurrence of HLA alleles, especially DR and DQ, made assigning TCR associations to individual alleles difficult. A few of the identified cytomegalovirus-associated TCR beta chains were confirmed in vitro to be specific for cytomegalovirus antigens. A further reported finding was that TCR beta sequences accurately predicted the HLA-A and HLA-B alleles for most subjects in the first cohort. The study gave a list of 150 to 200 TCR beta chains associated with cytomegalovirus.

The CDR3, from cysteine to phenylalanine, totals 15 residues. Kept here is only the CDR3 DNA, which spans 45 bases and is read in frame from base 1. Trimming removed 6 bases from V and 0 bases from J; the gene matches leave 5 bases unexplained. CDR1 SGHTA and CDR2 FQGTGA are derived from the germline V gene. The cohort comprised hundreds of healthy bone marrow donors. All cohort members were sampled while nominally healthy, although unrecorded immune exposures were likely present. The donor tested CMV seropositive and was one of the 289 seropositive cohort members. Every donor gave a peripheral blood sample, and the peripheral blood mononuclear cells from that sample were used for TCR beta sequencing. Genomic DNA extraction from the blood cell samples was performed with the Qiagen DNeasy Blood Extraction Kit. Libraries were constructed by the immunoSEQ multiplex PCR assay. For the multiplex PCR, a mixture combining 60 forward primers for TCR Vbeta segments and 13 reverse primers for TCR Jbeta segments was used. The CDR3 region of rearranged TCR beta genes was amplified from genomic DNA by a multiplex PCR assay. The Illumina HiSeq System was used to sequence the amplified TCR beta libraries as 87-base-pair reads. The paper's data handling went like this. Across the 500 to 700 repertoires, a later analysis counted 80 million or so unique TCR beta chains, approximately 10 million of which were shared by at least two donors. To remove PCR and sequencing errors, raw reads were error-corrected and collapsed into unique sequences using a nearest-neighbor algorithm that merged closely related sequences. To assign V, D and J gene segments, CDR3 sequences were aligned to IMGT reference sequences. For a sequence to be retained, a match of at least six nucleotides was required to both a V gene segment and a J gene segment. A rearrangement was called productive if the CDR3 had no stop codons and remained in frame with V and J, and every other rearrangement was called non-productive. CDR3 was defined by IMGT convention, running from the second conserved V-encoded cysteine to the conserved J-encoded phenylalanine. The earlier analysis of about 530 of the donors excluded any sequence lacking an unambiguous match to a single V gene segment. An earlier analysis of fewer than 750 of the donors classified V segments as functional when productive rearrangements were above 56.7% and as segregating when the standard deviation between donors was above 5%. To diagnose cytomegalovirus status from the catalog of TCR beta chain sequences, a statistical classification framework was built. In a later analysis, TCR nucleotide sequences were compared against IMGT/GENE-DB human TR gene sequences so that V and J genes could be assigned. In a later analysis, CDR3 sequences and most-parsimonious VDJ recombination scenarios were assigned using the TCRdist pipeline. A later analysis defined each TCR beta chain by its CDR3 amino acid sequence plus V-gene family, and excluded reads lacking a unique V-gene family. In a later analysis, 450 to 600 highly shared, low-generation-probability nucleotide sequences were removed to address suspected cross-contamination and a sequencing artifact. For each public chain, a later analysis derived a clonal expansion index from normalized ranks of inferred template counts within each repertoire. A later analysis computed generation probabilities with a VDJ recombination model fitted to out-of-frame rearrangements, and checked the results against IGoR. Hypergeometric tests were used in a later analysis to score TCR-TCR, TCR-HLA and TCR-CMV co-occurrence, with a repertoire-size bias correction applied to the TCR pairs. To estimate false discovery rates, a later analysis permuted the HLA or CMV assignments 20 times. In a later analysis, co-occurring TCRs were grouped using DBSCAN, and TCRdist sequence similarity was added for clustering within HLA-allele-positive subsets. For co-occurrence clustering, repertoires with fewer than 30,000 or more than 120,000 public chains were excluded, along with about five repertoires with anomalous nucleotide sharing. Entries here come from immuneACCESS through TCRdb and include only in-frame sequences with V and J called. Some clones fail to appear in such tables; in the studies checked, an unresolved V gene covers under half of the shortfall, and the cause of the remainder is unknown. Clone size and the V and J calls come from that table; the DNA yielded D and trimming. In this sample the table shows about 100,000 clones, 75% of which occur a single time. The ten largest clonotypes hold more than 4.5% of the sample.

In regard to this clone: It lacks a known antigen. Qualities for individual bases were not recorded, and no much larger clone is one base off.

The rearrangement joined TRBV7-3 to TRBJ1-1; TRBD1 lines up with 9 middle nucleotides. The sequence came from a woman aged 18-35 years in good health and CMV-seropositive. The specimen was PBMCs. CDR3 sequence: CASRDTGGMNTEAFF. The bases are TGTGCCAGCAGGGACACAGGGGGCATGAACACTGAAGCTTTCTTT.